This T cell receptor beta chain originates from a study of T cells after yellow fever vaccination. Background on the study: SMART-Seq v4 Ultra Low Input served to prepare low-cell-number fractions.

Study-wide results and limits: Few clonotypes appeared in both CD4 and CD8 compartments. The booster response re-showed most primary clones: roughly 97% CD4, 88% CD8.

V lost 6 bases to trimming and J lost 0 bases, with 24 bases between them. The CDR3 has 18 amino acids. Germline V gene data show CDR1 as DFQATT and CDR2 as SNEGSKA (reference sequence). Synthesis of TCR cDNA relied on 5'RACE template switching, which attached a universal primer site and UMIs. In TCRdb, the 5' RACE reads were re-called with MiXCR into one record per CDR3 protein. This table holds about 200,000 distinct CDR3 sequences, approximately 3.3% found once. Ten or more counts support this clonotype. What it recognizes is unknown. The specimen was CD4+ T cells sorted from PBMCs, collected 10 days after the yellow fever booster vaccination. The receptor was isolated from a young man who received the YFV17D yellow fever vaccine. The chain couples TRBV20-1 to TRBJ1-3, with no clear D. The CDR3 spells CSALPLLRPGFSGNTIYF. The CDR3 DNA follows: TGCAGTGCGCTCCCCCTCCTCCGTCCAGGTTTCTCTGGAAACACCATATATTTT.